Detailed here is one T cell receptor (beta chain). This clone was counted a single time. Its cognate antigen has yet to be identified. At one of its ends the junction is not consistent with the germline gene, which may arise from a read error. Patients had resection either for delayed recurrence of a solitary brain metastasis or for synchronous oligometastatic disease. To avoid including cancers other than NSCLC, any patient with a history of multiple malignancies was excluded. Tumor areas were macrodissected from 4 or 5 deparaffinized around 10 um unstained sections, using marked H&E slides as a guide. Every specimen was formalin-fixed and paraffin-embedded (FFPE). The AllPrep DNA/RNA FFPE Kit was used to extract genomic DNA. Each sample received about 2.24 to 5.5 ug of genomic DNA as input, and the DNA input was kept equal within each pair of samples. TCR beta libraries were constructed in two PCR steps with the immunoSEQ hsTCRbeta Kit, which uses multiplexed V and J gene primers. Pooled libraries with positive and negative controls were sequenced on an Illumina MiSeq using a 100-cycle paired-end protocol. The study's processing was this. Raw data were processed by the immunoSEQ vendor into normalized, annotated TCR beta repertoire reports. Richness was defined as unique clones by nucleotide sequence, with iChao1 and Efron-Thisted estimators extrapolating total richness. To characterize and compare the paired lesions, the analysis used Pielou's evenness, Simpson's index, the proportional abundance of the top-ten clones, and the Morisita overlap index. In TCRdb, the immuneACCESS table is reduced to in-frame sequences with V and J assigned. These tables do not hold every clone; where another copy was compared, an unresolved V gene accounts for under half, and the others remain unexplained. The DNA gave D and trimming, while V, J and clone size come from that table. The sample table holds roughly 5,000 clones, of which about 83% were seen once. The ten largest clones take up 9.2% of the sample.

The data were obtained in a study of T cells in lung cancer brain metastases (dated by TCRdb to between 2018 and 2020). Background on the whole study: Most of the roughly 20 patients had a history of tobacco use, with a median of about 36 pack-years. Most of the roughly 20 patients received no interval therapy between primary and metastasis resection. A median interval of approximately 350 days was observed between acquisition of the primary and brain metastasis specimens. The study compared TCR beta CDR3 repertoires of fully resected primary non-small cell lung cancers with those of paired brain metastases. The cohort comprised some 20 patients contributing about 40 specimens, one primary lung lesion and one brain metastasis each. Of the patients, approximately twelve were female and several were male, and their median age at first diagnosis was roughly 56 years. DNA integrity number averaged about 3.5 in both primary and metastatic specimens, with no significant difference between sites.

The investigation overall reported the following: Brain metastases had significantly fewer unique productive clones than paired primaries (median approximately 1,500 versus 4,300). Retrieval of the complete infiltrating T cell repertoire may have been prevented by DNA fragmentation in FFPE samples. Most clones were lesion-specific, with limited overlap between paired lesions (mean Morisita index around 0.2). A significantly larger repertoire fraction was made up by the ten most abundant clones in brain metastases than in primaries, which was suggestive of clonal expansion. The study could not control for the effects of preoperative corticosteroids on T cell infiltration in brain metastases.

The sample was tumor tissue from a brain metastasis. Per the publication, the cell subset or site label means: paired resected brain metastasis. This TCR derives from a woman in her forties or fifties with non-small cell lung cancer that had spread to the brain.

The DNA sequence follows: TGTGCCAGCAGCGCGGGGAACGCGAACACCGAGGAGCTGTTTTTT. Its protein product is CASSAGNANTEELFF. The sequence is built from TRBV5-5 and TRBJ2-2; tentative D gene TRBD2, with 6 bases matching. The CDR3 spans 15 residues, from the cysteine through the phenylalanine. The sequence is cut down to CDR3 DNA, 45 bases in frame from base 1. CDR1 SGHKS and CDR2 YYEKEE are derived from the germline V gene (reference sequence).